Presented here are 32 T cell receptor beta chains from one specimen sequenced in a study of shared clonotypes between healthy human individuals (dated by TCRdb to 2020 to 2022). Libraries were constructed by the immunoSEQ multiplex PCR assay. This is the immuneACCESS table as TCRdb keeps it, with only in-frame sequences that have V and J called. A part of the clones is gone; compared with another copy, unresolved V genes explain less than half, and the rest is unexplained. Counted in this sample were about 1 million clones; under 80% of them appeared once. The top ten constitute 1.4% of the sample. The sample consisted of memory CD4+ T cells sorted from blood. The cell subset or site label for this specimen denotes: CD45RA-negative fraction. These receptors originate from a man aged 18 to 29 in good health.

Concerning this clone: Other DNA sequences in this sample translate to the same CDR3. The chain uses TRBV6-1 and TRBJ2-2, with no clear D. This CDR3 has 12 residues. Between the trimmed V and J ends, which lost 6 bases and 2 bases, there was a span of 4 bases. From germline, CDR1 is MNHNS and CDR2 SASEGT. CDR3 in amino acids: CASRINTGELFF. DNA of the CDR3: TGTGCCAGCAGAATTAACACCGGGGAGCTGTTTTTT.

The chain recombines TRBV4-1 with TRBJ2-2; 7 bases line up with TRBD1. CDR3 size: 18 residues. Germline values: CDR1 MGHRA, CDR2 YSYEKL. The ends lost 0 bases at V and 6 bases at J; junction bases unmatched: 13. The CDR3 sequence is CASSQDSGARGPSGELFF. The CDR3 bases are TGCGCCAGCAGCCAAGACAGTGGGGCGAGGGGGCCGTCCGGGGAGCTGTTTTTT.

The chain joins TRBV4-3 to TRBJ1-6; a possible D gene is TRBD1 (5 bases). CDR1 is LGHNA and CDR2 is YSLEER in the germline V gene. V was pared by 0 bases and J by 5 bases, with 11 bases between. The CDR3 spans 16 residues. The CDR3 DNA reads TGCGCCAGCAGCCAAGATTCAGGGATTAATAATTCACCCCTCCACTTT. Translation gives CASSQDSGINNSPLHF.

In its sample, this clone was seen once. J is TRBJ2-7 and V is TRBV5-4; the D is unclear. Trimming took 4 bases from V and 0 from J, leaving 8 bases between them. Looked up from germline, CDR1 is SGHNT and CDR2 is YYREEE (reference sequence). This CDR3 comprises 13 residues. The DNA of the CDR3 is TGTGCCAGCAGCGTGGATAACTCCTACGAGCAGTACTTC. Its translation is CASSVDNSYEQYF.

The V and J genes are TRBV30 and TRBJ1-2; unclear D gene. The CDR3 runs 15 residues. Germline lookup yields CDR1 GTSNPN and CDR2 SVGIG (reference sequence). The V gene lost 1 base and the J gene lost 0 bases, with 12 bases spanning the gap. The DNA for the CDR3 is TGTGCCTGGAGTGGCATGTGGGGAGCTAACTATGGCTACACCTTC. Residues: CAWSGMWGANYGYTF.

This chain links TRBV5-6 with TRBJ1-2; D is perhaps TRBD1 (5 bases). CDR1 and CDR2 (germline): SGHDT, YYEEEE. The CDR3 is 14 residues long. The V end was cut by 2 bases, the J end by 5 bases, with 13 bases between. The CDR3 DNA sequence: TGTGCCAGCAGCTTTCTCGGGACGGAGTATGGCTACACCTTC. It yields the protein CASSFLGTEYGYTF.

V and J are TRBV5-6 and TRBJ2-3, with a weak D call TRBD2 (6 bases). The germline CDR1 and CDR2 sequences are SGHDT and YYEEEE. V shed 4 bases and J shed 7 bases, with 13 bases lying between them. The CDR3 is made up of 13 amino acids. Written as DNA, the CDR3 is TGTGCCAGCAGCATCCGGGACTTACATACGCAGTATTTT. It encodes CASSIRDLHTQYF.

This chain uses TRBV12-5 with TRBJ2-1, with D perhaps assigned TRBD1 or TRBD2 (6 bases each). The germline V gene has CDR1 LGHNT and CDR2 FRNRAP. Trimming left V 8 bases short and J 2 bases short, with 13 bases between. This CDR3 is built from 14 residues. The CDR3 here is CASCGDNPYNEQFF. The CDR3 DNA follows: TGTGCTAGTTGCGGGGACAACCCCTACAATGAGCAGTTCTTC.

The chain uses TRBV5-1 and TRBJ1-3; D is unclear. Trimming removed 0 bases from V and 3 bases from J, with 4 bases in between. Per germline, CDR1 SGHRS and CDR2 YFSETQ. This CDR3 region has 13 residues. The CDR3 reads CASSLAGGNTIYF. The CDR3 bases are TGCGCCAGCAGCTTGGCAGGTGGAAACACCATATATTTT.

This chain links TRBV5-1 with TRBJ2-3; unclear D gene. Trimming pared 0 bases from V and 4 bases from J, leaving 9 bases between. Germline-derived CDR1 and CDR2 are SGHRS and YFSETQ. The CDR3 length is 14 residues. CDR3 in amino acids: CASSLAAYADTQYF. The CDR3 region has the DNA TGCGCCAGCAGCTTGGCCGCCTACGCAGATACGCAGTATTTT.

This sequence joins TRBV2 and TRBJ1-3, with D perhaps TRBD1 (5 bases). The V and J ends lost 7 bases and 8 bases respectively, with 18 bases between them. This CDR3 region has 14 residues. Germline assignment: CDR1 SNHLY and CDR2 FYNNEI. CDR3 region: CASTRASWGDTIYF. The CDR3, as DNA: TGTGCCAGCACCCGCGCGAGCTGGGGGGACACCATATATTTT.

This clone was counted between two and nine times. J is TRBJ2-1 and V is TRBV7-2, with D unclear. Deletions cut 0 bases from V and 4 bases from J, with 10 bases between. The CDR3 consists of 15 residues. Germline values: CDR1 SGHTA, CDR2 FQGNSA. The CDR3 sequence: CASSLAKGPYNEQFF. In DNA form, the CDR3 reads TGTGCCAGCAGCTTAGCGAAAGGACCGTACAATGAGCAGTTCTTC.

This rearrangement joins TRBV6-5 to TRBJ2-5, with TRBD2 matching over 12 bases. Germline values: CDR1 MNHEY, CDR2 SVGAGI. The V and J ends lost 0 bases and 5 bases, in that order; junction bases with no gene match: 4. This CDR3 has 16 amino acids. The CDR3 sequence is CASSYSLAGGMETQYF. CDR3 nucleotides: TGTGCCAGCAGTTACTCCCTAGCGGGAGGGATGGAGACCCAGTACTTC.

The table lists this clone with a few counts. V gene TRBV4-3 combines with J gene TRBJ2-3, with D unresolved. Germline V gives CDR1 LGHNA, CDR2 YSLEER. There are 14 residues in the CDR3. V shed 0 bases and J shed 4 bases, with 8 bases lying between them. The CDR3 sequence: CASSQERSADTQYF. The CDR3 nucleotides are TGCGCCAGCAGCCAAGAGCGGAGCGCAGATACGCAGTATTTT.

The chain uses TRBV2 and TRBJ2-1; D is perhaps TRBD2 (7 bases). CDR1 is SNHLY, CDR2 FYNNEI, per germline. The CDR3 is 16 residues long. V was pared by 6 bases and J by 7 bases, with 22 bases between. This CDR3 is CASSPPKGGPDNEQFF. CDR3 DNA: TGTGCCAGCAGCCCCCCGAAGGGGGGGCCGGATAATGAGCAGTTCTTC. Full variable domain (outside the CDR3, taken from reference TRBV2 and TRBJ2-1): EPEVTQTPSHQVTQMGQEVILRCVPISNHLYFYWYRQILGQKVEFLVSFYNNEISEKSEIFDDQFSVERPDGSNFTLKIRSTKLEDSAMYFCASSPPKGGPDNEQFFGPGTRLTVL.

V is TRBV11-2 and J is TRBJ2-2; D is unresolved. V lost 3 bases to trimming and J lost 8 bases, with 13 bases between them. Germline values: CDR1 SGHAT, CDR2 FQNNGV. The CDR3 spans 14 residues. CDR3 region: CASSFPEISGELFF. The CDR3 coding sequence is TGTGCCAGCAGCTTCCCCGAGATTTCGGGGGAGCTGTTTTTT.

This chain joins TRBV28 and TRBJ1-6; D may be TRBD1 (5 bases). The germline CDR1 and CDR2 sequences are MDHEN and SYDVKM. This CDR3 has 16 residues. Trimming removed 7 bases at V and 6 bases at J, with 19 bases between. As DNA, the CDR3 is TGTGCCAGCACCCTAAATGAGAGGGGCGGTAATTCACCCCTCCACTTT. This sequence encodes CASTLNERGGNSPLHF.

The rearrangement links TRBV5-1 to TRBJ1-1; D gene unclear. Germline V gives CDR1 SGHRS, CDR2 YFSETQ. Trimming shortened V by 0 bases and J by 5 bases, and 11 bases separated the two germline ends. This CDR3 is built from 14 residues. CDR3: CASSLAGRETEAFF. The CDR3, as DNA: TGCGCCAGCAGCTTGGCTGGCCGCGAGACTGAAGCTTTCTTT.

This chain uses TRBV2 with TRBJ2-1; no clear D gene. The length of the CDR3 is 14 residues. The germline V gene has CDR1 SNHLY and CDR2 FYNNEI. V was pared by 0 bases and J by 4 bases, with 7 bases between. CDR3 loop: CASSEALRYNEQFF. The CDR3 DNA follows: TGTGCCAGCAGTGAAGCACTCAGATACAATGAGCAGTTCTTC. The variable domain in full, with the rest retrieved from reference TRBV2 and TRBJ2-1, is EPEVTQTPSHQVTQMGQEVILRCVPISNHLYFYWYRQILGQKVEFLVSFYNNEISEKSEIFDDQFSVERPDGSNFTLKIRSTKLEDSAMYFCASSEALRYNEQFFGPGTRLTVL.

This chain joins TRBV2 and TRBJ2-5; 11 positions match TRBD2. This CDR3 comprises 16 residues. Germline V lookup: CDR1 SNHLY, CDR2 FYNNEI. The V and J ends lost 3 bases and 5 bases, in that order; junction bases with no gene match: 8. The CDR3 bases are TGTGCCAGCAGTGATGAACTAGCGGGGGCCGGGGAGACCCAGTACTTC. Translation: CASSDELAGAGETQYF. Filled out from reference TRBV2 and TRBJ2-5, the complete variable domain reads EPEVTQTPSHQVTQMGQEVILRCVPISNHLYFYWYRQILGQKVEFLVSFYNNEISEKSEIFDDQFSVERPDGSNFTLKIRSTKLEDSAMYFCASSDELAGAGETQYFGPGTRLLVL.

This clone was observed a single time. Other DNA sequences from this sample encode an identical CDR3 as well. The chain combines TRBV11-2 with TRBJ2-1; tentatively, D is TRBD1 (5 bases). Germline CDR1 reads SGHAT; CDR2 reads FQNNGV. V lost 2 bases and J 0 bases, leaving 11 bases between the germline ends. The CDR3 extends over 16 amino acids. In DNA form, the CDR3 reads TGTGCCAGCAGCTTAAGGCCTGACAGCTCCTACAATGAGCAGTTCTTC. This translates into CASSLRPDSSYNEQFF.

CDR3 DNA: TGCGCCAGCAGCTTGGCCGGAGACCCCAAAGAGACCCAGTACTTC. As protein: CASSLAGDPKETQYF. The rearrangement uses TRBV5-1 and TRBJ2-5; D gene unclear. V lost 0 bases, J lost 3 bases, and 12 bases lay in between. In germline, CDR1 is SGHRS, CDR2 YFSETQ. The CDR3 sequence is 15 residues long.

V usage is TRBV7-6 and J usage is TRBJ2-2, with D maybe TRBD1 (6 bases). Germline CDR1 SGHVS, CDR2 FNYEAQ. CDR3 length: 14 amino acids. The V end was cut by 3 bases, the J end by 6 bases, with 11 bases between. The chain's CDR3 is CASSLGATSGELFF. The CDR3 nucleotides are TGTGCCAGCAGCTTGGGGGCCACCTCCGGGGAGCTGTTTTTT.

The chain joins TRBV7-2 to TRBJ2-7; maybe TRBD1 (6 bases). Germline-derived CDR1 and CDR2 are SGHTA and FQGNSA. This CDR3 contains 15 residues. V shed 3 bases and J shed 3 bases, with 15 bases lying between them. This CDR3 reads CASSFPDRANYEQYF. CDR3 sequence (DNA): TGTGCCAGCAGCTTTCCGGACAGAGCTAACTACGAGCAGTACTTC.

This sequence joins TRBV6-5 and TRBJ1-5; weak D call: TRBD1 (6 bases). This CDR3 is built from 16 residues. In germline, CDR1 is MNHEY, CDR2 SVGAGI. Between the trimmed V and J ends, which lost 2 bases and 5 bases, there was a span of 16 bases. CDR3 protein: CASSYVARGADQPQHF. The CDR3 DNA is TGTGCCAGCAGTTACGTGGCCAGGGGCGCCGATCAGCCCCAGCATTTT.

This clone was seen many times. The rearrangement joins TRBV10-2 to TRBJ1-1; TRBD1 matches 11 bases. The CDR3 spans 15 residues. The germline gives CDR1 WSHSY, CDR2 SAAADI. V shed 2 bases and J 4 bases; nucleotides not matched to a gene: 3. CDR3 in amino acids: CASSEPGTGGTEAFF. CDR3 nucleotides: TGCGCCAGCAGTGAGCCCGGGACAGGGGGCACTGAAGCTTTCTTT.

The DNA of the CDR3 is TGTGCCAGCAACGACGGAGCGGGGGGGAAAGAGACCCAGTACTTC. Translated, it gives CASNDGAGGKETQYF. The chain joins TRBV6-6 to TRBJ2-5, with 10 positions matching TRBD2. Germline loops: CDR1 MNHNY, CDR2 SVGAGI (reference sequence). Trimming at V came to 7 bases and at J to 3 bases, leaving 8 bases not matched to a gene. This CDR3 comprises 15 residues.

The chain links TRBV5-4 to TRBJ2-7; D is possibly TRBD2 (6 bases). The germline gives CDR1 SGHNT, CDR2 YYREEE (reference sequence). The length of the CDR3 is 14 residues. V was clipped by 4 bases and J by 0 bases, with 11 bases between them. The CDR3 protein is CASSPSASSYEQYF. In DNA, the CDR3 is TGTGCCAGCAGCCCTAGCGCCAGCTCCTACGAGCAGTACTTC.

V gene TRBV5-1 combines with J gene TRBJ2-1; the match to TRBD2 covers 12 bases. CDR3 length: 14 amino acids. From germline, CDR1 is SGHRS and CDR2 YFSETQ. J lost 10 bases, V lost 4 bases, and 6 bases had no gene match. The CDR3 sequence is CASSTLTSGGEQFF. CDR3 sequence (DNA): TGCGCCAGCAGCACACTAACTAGCGGGGGGGAGCAGTTCTTC.

The chain couples TRBV27 to TRBJ1-1; D might be TRBD1 (5 bases). Trimming shortened V by 7 bases and J by 1 base, and 10 bases separated the two germline ends. The CDR3 length is 13 residues. Germline loops: CDR1 MNHEY, CDR2 SMNVEV (reference sequence). The CDR3 DNA is TGTGCCAGCACTCGGGGGGGGAACACTGAAGCTTTCTTT. Its translation: CASTRGGNTEAFF.

This chain connects TRBV25-1 to TRBJ1-2; possible D gene TRBD1, 5 bases. Germline V gene sequence: CDR1 MGHDK, CDR2 SYGVNS. Trimming shortened V by 8 bases and J by 6 bases, and 16 bases separated the two germline ends. CDR3 length: 13 residues. The DNA of the CDR3 is TGTGCCAGCGCCGGACTCGACAGCGATGGCTACACCTTC. Its protein product is CASAGLDSDGYTF.

The chain carries TRBV2 and TRBJ2-1; a weak D match, TRBD2 (5 bases). CDR3 length: 15 residues. V gave up 10 bases and J gave up 8 bases, with 24 bases separating them. Germline V CDR1 and CDR2: SNHLY, FYNNEI. The CDR3 coding sequence is TGTGCCACCACCCCCCCCCTTGGCTGGGGAGATGAGCAGTTCTTC. Its protein is CATTPPLGWGDEQFF. Looking up the rest from reference TRBV2 and TRBJ2-1 gives the full variable domain: EPEVTQTPSHQVTQMGQEVILRCVPISNHLYFYWYRQILGQKVEFLVSFYNNEISEKSEIFDDQFSVERPDGSNFTLKIRSTKLEDSAMYFCATTPPLGWGDEQFFGPGTRLTVL.